This T cell receptor beta chain was obtained from a study of CD8 T cells in ankylosing spondylitis. Study outcomes and limitations: Reports say disease-linked clones showed up significantly more in matched ankylosing spondylitis synovial fluid.

CDR3 length: 15 residues. V shed 0 bases and J 2 bases; nucleotides not matched to a gene: 4. CDR1 and CDR2 from the germline V gene are DFQATT and SNEGSKA (reference sequence). TCRdb analysed the 5' RACE reads with MiXCR anew, one entry per CDR3 protein. The sample yields about 66,000 distinct CDR3 sequences, 6.2% seen once. This clonotype was counted many times. What it recognizes is unknown. The rearrangement uses TRBV20-1 and TRBJ1-2, with TRBD1 identical over 9 bases. The receptor's source is a male donor with ankylosing spondylitis. What was sequenced was synovial fluid, either unsorted or a sorted T cell fraction (not recorded which). DNA of the CDR3: TGCAGTGCTAGAGATCCTGGACAGGGGAACTATGGCTACACCTTC. It is translated as CSARDPGQGNYGYTF.